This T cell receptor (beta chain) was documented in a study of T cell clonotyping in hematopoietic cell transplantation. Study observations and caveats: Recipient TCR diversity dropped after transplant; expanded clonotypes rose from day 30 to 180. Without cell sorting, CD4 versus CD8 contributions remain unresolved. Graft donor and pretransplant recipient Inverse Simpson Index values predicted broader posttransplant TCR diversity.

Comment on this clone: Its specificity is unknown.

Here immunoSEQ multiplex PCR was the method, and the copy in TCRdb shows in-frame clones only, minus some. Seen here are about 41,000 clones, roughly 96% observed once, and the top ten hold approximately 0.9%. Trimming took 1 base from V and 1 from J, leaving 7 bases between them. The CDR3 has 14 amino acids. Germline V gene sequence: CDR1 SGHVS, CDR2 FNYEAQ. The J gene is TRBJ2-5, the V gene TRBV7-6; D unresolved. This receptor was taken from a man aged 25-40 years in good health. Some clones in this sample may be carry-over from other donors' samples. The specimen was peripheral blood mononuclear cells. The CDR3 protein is CASSLGGAQETQYF. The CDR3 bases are TGTGCCAGCAGCTTAGGCGGAGCCCAAGAGACCCAGTACTTC.